This T cell receptor beta chain stems from a study of blood T cell repertoires in COVID-19. On the study more broadly: PBMCs, B-cell-depleted T cells, or T cells were the source of the cDNA or gDNA that made up the material.

TCRdb keeps only in-frame clones here, not all; method: immunoSEQ multiplex PCR. Of about 240,000 clones detected, 75% to 85% appear once; the ten largest clones hold over 10%. This TCR derives from a woman aged 55-69 years with active or convalescent COVID-19. Sequencing was carried out using peripheral blood.

Here the CDR3 reads CASSSTGGIGNTIYF. CDR3 nucleotide sequence: TGTGCCAGCAGCTCCACAGGGGGCATTGGAAACACCATATATTTT. This rearrangement joins TRBV5-4 to TRBJ1-3, with 9 bases aligning to TRBD1. V dropped 3 bases and J dropped 3; count of bases not matched to a gene: 4. Germline loops: CDR1 SGHNT, CDR2 YYREEE (reference sequence). This CDR3 comprises 15 residues.